The 20 T cell receptor beta chains listed next were all sequenced from one sample in a study of vaccination and CD4 T cells after COVID-19. Treatment reported: approximately nine-day PBMC culture with coronavirus spike peptide pools or control peptides (ViraFEST assay). Sequencing of cultured CD4+ T cell DNA used the Oncomine TCR Beta short-read assay. MiXCR, run by TCRdb on the PCR reads, gives a single entry per CDR3 protein. Of about 20,000 distinct CDR3 sequences listed, 56% are singletons. These receptors' targets are unknown. The source material was CD4+ T cells from blood, cultured in vitro. The receptors were sampled from a human donor who had recovered from COVID-19.

The rearrangement links TRBV28 to TRBJ1-2, with D maybe TRBD1 (5 bases). The V end lost 5 bases, the J end lost 3 bases, and 13 bases lay between the germline ends. This CDR3 spans 14 amino acids. CDR1 MDHEN and CDR2 SYDVKM come from the germline V gene. Here the CDR3 DNA reads TGTGCCAGCAGTCCTAGACAGAGGCACTATGGCTACACCTTC. Its protein is CASSPRQRHYGYTF.

This clonotype was picked up a small number of times. This sequence joins TRBV6-1 and TRBJ1-5; TRBD1 aligns across 9 bases. Germline loops: CDR1 MNHNS, CDR2 SASEGT. V gave up 4 bases and J gave up 5 bases; unmatched junction bases: 12. This CDR3 contains 17 residues. The CDR3 sequence: CASSGETGTGFDQPQHF. The CDR3 DNA follows: TGTGCCAGCAGTGGGGAAACCGGGACAGGGTTTGATCAGCCCCAGCATTTT.

This clonotype showed up just a few times. The rearrangement links TRBV27 to TRBJ1-5; D remains unclear. Germline loops: CDR1 MNHEY, CDR2 SMNVEV (reference sequence). The CDR3 totals 15 residues. V lost 5 bases and J lost 2, with 13 bases in between. Here the CDR3 reads CASSHTRTGNQPQHF. CDR3 in DNA: TGTGCCAGCAGTCATACTCGGACTGGCAATCAGCCCCAGCATTTT.

This clonotype turned up a few times. The chain combines TRBV10-3 with TRBJ2-2; 10 bases agree with TRBD2. The CDR3 has 15 amino acids. J was trimmed by 5 bases and V by 5 bases; bases with no gene match: 5. Germline assignment: CDR1 ENHRY and CDR2 SYGVKD. The CDR3 sequence: CAISPSGRETGELFF. DNA of the CDR3: TGTGCCATCAGTCCGAGCGGGAGGGAAACCGGGGAGCTGTTTTTT.

The chain links TRBV11-2 to TRBJ2-1, with D unresolved. CDR3 size: 14 residues. V was trimmed by 3 bases and J by 1 base, leaving 7 bases between them. Germline values: CDR1 SGHAT, CDR2 FQNNGV. The CDR3 DNA reads as TGTGCCAGCAGCTTTGACACGTCCTACAATGAGCAGTTCTTC. Its translation: CASSFDTSYNEQFF.

The J gene is TRBJ2-4, the V gene TRBV19; 12 bases line up with TRBD1. There are 14 residues in the CDR3. Per the germline V gene, CDR1 is LNHDA and CDR2 is SQIVND (reference sequence). The trim removed 9 bases at V and 7 bases at J, leaving 7 bases unmatched. The CDR3 DNA reads TGTGCCAGCCGGGGGGACAGGGGGCGGAACATTCAGTACTTC. This translates into CASRGDRGRNIQYF.

By share of the sample, this clonotype is medium-sized. The V gene is TRBV20-1, the J gene TRBJ1-3; weak D call: TRBD1 (5 bases). This CDR3 has 14 residues. V was clipped by 5 bases and J by 2 bases, with 13 bases between them. Germline V CDR1 and CDR2: DFQATT, SNEGSKA (reference sequence). Here the CDR3 DNA reads TGCAGTGCTGGACATGGGTTGACTGGAAACACCATATATTTT. Translation: CSAGHGLTGNTIYF.

The rearrangement uses TRBV7-3 and TRBJ2-2; 8 bases match TRBD2. Germline V gene lookup returns CDR1 SGHTA and CDR2 FQGTGA. This CDR3 comprises 17 residues. J was trimmed by 4 bases and V by 1 base; bases with no gene match: 8. CDR3 sequence (DNA): TGTGCCAGCAGCTTAATGGGCGGGGGGCGGCCCACCGGGGAGCTGTTTTTT. Protein product: CASSLMGGGRPTGELFF.

The chain recombines TRBV11-3 with TRBJ1-2; TRBD1 aligns across 7 bases. The germline gives CDR1 SGHNT, CDR2 YENEEA. Losses at the gene ends were 5 bases for V and 8 bases for J; bases not matched to a gene: 11. The CDR3 totals 14 residues. In nucleotides, the CDR3 is TGTGCCAGCAGCCCACATACAGGGGTGGAGGGCTACACCTTC. This codes for CASSPHTGVEGYTF.

Written as DNA, the CDR3 is TGTGCCAGCAGCTTAGTAGCAGGGGGCGCAGGACGAGGGGAGCTGTTTTTT. Its translation is CASSLVAGGAGRGELFF. The V gene is TRBV7-2, the J gene TRBJ2-2, with 8 bases identical to TRBD1. Germline CDR1 SGHTA, CDR2 FQGNSA. This CDR3 is 17 amino acids long. V lost 1 base and J lost 8; bases outside the gene matches: 12. The full variable domain, its missing parts supplied by reference TRBV7-2 and TRBJ2-2, is GAGVSQSPSNKVTEKGKDVELRCDPISGHTALYWYRQSLGQGLEFLIYFQGNSAPDKSGLPSDRFSAERTGGSVSTLTIQRTQQEDSAVYLCASSLVAGGAGRGELFFGEGSRLTVL.

The rearrangement links TRBV7-2 to TRBJ2-5; TRBD2 agrees at 9 bases. The CDR3 loop spans 18 amino acids. Germline assignment: CDR1 SGHTA and CDR2 FQGNSA. The V gene end was trimmed by 5 bases and the J gene end by 6 bases; junction bases not matched to a gene: 19. The CDR3 region is CASSPPAWGAGGWQTQYF. The CDR3 coding sequence is TGTGCCAGCAGCCCCCCGGCTTGGGGAGCGGGAGGTTGGCAGACCCAGTACTTC.

The genes are TRBV4-1 and TRBJ1-3, with a weak D call TRBD1 (5 bases). This CDR3 is 14 amino acids long. Germline V gene lookup returns CDR1 MGHRA and CDR2 YSYEKL. V lost 4 bases, J lost 1 base, and 8 bases lay in between. The chain's CDR3 is CASSLRTSGNTIYF. The CDR3 DNA follows: TGCGCCAGCAGCCTACGGACATCTGGAAACACCATATATTTT.

In this sample, this clonotype turned up a few times. The rearrangement joins TRBV7-2 to TRBJ1-1, with D possibly matching TRBD1 (5 bases). Per germline, CDR1 SGHTA and CDR2 FQGNSA. The V end lost 3 bases, the J end lost 5 bases, and 7 bases lay between the germline ends. The CDR3 spans 12 residues. The CDR3 coding sequence is TGTGCCAGCAGCTTCGGGGCGACTGAAGCTTTCTTT. This gives the protein CASSFGATEAFF.

The chain is built from TRBV5-4 and TRBJ2-2, with D unclear. Trimming pared 4 bases from V and 3 bases from J, leaving 10 bases between. The CDR3 runs 14 residues. The germline V gene encodes CDR1 SGHNT and CDR2 YYREEE (reference sequence). The CDR3 region is CASSPRAHTGELFF. CDR3 nucleotide sequence: TGTGCCAGCAGCCCCCGGGCTCACACCGGGGAGCTGTTTTTT.

The V gene is TRBV2, the J gene TRBJ2-1, with 7 bases fitting TRBD2. Germline V lookup: CDR1 SNHLY, CDR2 FYNNEI. The CDR3 extends over 13 amino acids. With 0 bases clipped from V and 9 bases from J, the junction kept 2 bases outside the gene matches. The CDR3 DNA sequence: TGTGCCAGCAGTGAAGCGACGGGAGGTGAGCAGTTCTTC. It translates to CASSEATGGEQFF.

The chain has TRBV4-2 and TRBJ1-1; D is uncertain. CDR3 length: 12 amino acids. The V and J ends lost 0 bases and 5 bases respectively, with 4 bases between them. Germline V CDR1 and CDR2: LGHNA, YNFKEQ. CDR3 protein: CASSQERTEAFF. In DNA form, the CDR3 reads TGTGCCAGCAGCCAAGAACGGACTGAAGCTTTCTTT.

The chain links TRBV20-1 to TRBJ2-1, with unresolved D. Trimming cost V 1 base and J 6 bases, with 7 bases left between them. Germline V lookup: CDR1 DFQATT, CDR2 SNEGSKA (reference sequence). The CDR3 consists of 12 residues. The CDR3 here is CSARATVNEQFF. The CDR3 region has the DNA TGCAGTGCTAGAGCCACAGTCAATGAGCAGTTCTTC.

The chain joins TRBV2 to TRBJ1-1, with D possibly TRBD1 on 5 matching bases. CDR1 and CDR2 (germline): SNHLY, FYNNEI. V gave up 3 bases and J gave up 3 bases, with 11 bases separating them. The CDR3 is 14 amino acids. In DNA form, the CDR3 reads TGTGCCAGCAGTGAGGGAGGGACGGACACTGAAGCTTTCTTT. As protein: CASSEGGTDTEAFF. Full variable domain (remainder filled in from reference TRBV2 and TRBJ1-1): EPEVTQTPSHQVTQMGQEVILRCVPISNHLYFYWYRQILGQKVEFLVSFYNNEISEKSEIFDDQFSVERPDGSNFTLKIRSTKLEDSAMYFCASSEGGTDTEAFFGQGTRLTVV.

This clonotype was observed a few times. J is TRBJ1-5 and V is TRBV21-1; the DNA was not compared with TRBD1, the D call given in the table. TRBV21-1 is a known pseudogene. The CDR3 spans 16 residues. The chain's CDR3 is CASSKGDRDGNQPQHF. CDR3 DNA sequence: TGTGCCAGCAGCAAAGGGGACAGGGATGGAAATCAGCCCCAGCATTTT.

The rearrangement links TRBV12-3 or TRBV12-4 to TRBJ2-3; unclear D gene. The CDR3 length is 12 residues. V lost 5 bases, J lost 5 bases, and 8 bases lay in between. The CDR3 loop reads CASSTIGDTQYF. CDR3 bases: TGTGCCAGCAGTACGATCGGAGATACGCAGTATTTT.